The clone carrying this T cell receptor beta chain has more than one count but fewer than ten. This entry belongs to a study of cytomegalovirus exposure and HLA in healthy donors. CDR3 length equals 14 residues. V lost 4 bases and J 5 bases, leaving 15 bases between the germline ends. CDR1 is SGHNT, CDR2 YYREEE, per germline (reference sequence). 60 Vbeta and 13 Jbeta primers were used in PCR. The method was immunoSEQ multiplex PCR; TCRdb's version includes in-frame clones alone and lacks a portion of them. The table includes about 170,000 clones, 82% detected once. The chain employs TRBV5-4 and TRBJ1-1, with D hard to call. The receptor was isolated from a girl aged 2 to 9 in good health and CMV-seropositive. Material for sequencing was PBMCs. CDR3 sequence (DNA): TGTGCCAGCAGCCCCTCCGGTCCTAGGACTGAAGCTTTCTTT. Protein product: CASSPSGPRTEAFF. Using reference TRBV5-4 and TRBJ1-1 for the parts outside the CDR3, the full variable domain is ETGVTQSPTHLIKTRGQQVTLRCSSQSGHNTVSWYQQALGQGPQFIFQYYREEENGRGNFPPRFSGLQFPNYSSELNVNALELDDSALYLCASSPSGPRTEAFFGQGTRLTVV.